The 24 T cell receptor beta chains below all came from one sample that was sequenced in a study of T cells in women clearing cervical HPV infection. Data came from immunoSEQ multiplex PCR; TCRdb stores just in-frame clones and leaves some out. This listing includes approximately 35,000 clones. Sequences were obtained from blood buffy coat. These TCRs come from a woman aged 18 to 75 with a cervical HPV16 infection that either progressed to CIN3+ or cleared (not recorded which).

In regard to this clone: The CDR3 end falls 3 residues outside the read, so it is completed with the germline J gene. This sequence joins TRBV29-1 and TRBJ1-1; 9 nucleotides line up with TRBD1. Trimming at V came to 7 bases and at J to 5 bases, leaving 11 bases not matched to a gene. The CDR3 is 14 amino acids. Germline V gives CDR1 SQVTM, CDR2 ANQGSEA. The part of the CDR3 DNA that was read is TGCAGCGCTACGAAAGAGGACAGGGGAACTGAA. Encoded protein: CSATKEDRGTE. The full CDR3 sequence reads CSATKEDRGTEAFF.

The CDR3 loop reads CASSPKSFYEQYF. The sequenced CDR3 bases are TGTGCCAGCAGCCCTAAATCTTTCTACGAG. The V gene is TRBV7-9, the J gene TRBJ2-7; D is unresolved. Sequencing ends 3 residues short of the CDR3 end; the germline J gene provides the rest. CDR1 is SEHNR, CDR2 FQNEAQ, per germline (reference sequence). This CDR3 has 13 amino acids. V dropped 5 bases and J dropped 3 bases, with 11 bases sitting between them. Supplemented by reference TRBV7-9 and TRBJ2-7, the full variable domain reads DTGVSQNPRHKITKRGQNVTFRCDPISEHNRLYWYRQTLGQGPEFLTYFQNEAQLEKSRLLSDRFSAERPKGSFSTLEIQRTEQGDSAMYLCASSPKSFYEQYFGPGTRLTVT.

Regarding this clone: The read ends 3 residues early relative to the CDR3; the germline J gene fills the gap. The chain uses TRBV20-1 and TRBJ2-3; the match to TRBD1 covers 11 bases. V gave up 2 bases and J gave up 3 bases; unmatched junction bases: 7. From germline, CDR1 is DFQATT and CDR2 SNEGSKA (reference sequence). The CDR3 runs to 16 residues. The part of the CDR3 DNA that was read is TGCAGTGCTAGACGCGGGACAGGGGGGAGAACAGATACG. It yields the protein CSARRGTGGRTDT. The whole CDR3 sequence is CSARRGTGGRTDTQYF.

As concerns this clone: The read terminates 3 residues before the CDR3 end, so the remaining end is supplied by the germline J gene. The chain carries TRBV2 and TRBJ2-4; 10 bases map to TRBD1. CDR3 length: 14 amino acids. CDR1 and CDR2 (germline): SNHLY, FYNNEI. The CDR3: CASSLDRGLNGQYF. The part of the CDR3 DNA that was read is TGTGCCAGCAGTCTAGACAGGGGGCTTAATGGT.

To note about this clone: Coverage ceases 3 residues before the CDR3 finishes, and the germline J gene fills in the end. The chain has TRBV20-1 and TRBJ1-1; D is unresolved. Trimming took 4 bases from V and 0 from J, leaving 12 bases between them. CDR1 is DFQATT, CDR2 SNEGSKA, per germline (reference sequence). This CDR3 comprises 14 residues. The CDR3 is CSAMVAGLNTEAFF. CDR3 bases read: TGCAGTGCTATGGTGGCGGGCTTGAACACTGAA.

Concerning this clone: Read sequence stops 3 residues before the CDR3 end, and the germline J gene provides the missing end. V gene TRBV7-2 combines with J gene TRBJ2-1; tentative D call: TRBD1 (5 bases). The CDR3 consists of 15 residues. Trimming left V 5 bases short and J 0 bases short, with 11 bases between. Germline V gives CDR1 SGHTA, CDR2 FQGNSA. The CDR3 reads CASSTDSYSYNEQFF. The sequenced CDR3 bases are TGTGCCAGCAGCACCGACAGCTACTCCTACAATGAG.

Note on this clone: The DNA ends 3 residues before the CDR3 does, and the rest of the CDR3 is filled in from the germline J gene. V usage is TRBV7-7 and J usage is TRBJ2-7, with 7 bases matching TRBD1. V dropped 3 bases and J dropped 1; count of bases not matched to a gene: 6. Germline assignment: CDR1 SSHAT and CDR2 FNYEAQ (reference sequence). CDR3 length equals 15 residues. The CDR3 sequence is CASSFRQGVSYEQYF. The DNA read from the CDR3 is TGTGCCAGCAGCTTCAGACAGGGTGTGTCCTACGAG.

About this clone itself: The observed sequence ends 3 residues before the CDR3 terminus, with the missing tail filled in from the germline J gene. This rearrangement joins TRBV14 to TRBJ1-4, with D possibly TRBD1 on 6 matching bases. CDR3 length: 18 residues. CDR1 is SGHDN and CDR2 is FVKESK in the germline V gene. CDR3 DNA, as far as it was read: TGTGCCAGCAGCCAAGTGGGGGGGGGCGCTTCTGGGGCCAACGTA. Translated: CASSQVGGGASGANV. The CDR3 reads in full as CASSQVGGGASGANVLFF.

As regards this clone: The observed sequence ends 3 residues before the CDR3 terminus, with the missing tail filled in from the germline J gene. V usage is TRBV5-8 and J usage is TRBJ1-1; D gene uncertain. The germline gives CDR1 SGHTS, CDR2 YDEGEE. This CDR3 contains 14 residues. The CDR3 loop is CASSLYLEHYEAFF. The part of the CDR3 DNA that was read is TGTGCCAGCAGCTTGTATCTGGAACACTACGAG.

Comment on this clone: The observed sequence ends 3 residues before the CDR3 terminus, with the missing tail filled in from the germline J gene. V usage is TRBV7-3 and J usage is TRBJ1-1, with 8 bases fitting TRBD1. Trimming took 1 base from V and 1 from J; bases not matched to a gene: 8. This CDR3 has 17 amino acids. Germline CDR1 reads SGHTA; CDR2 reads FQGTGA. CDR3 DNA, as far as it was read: TGTGCCAGCAGCTTAAACGCGGCGGACAGGGAGAACACTGAA. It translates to CASSLNAADRENTE. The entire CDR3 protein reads CASSLNAADRENTEAFF.

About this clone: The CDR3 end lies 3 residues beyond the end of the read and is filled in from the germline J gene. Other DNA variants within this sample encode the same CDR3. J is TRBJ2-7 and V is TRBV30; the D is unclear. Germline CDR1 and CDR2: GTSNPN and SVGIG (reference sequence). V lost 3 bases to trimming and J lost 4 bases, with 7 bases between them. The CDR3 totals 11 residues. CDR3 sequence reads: CAWSASYEQYF. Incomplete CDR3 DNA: TGTGCCTGGAGCGCTAGTTACGAG.

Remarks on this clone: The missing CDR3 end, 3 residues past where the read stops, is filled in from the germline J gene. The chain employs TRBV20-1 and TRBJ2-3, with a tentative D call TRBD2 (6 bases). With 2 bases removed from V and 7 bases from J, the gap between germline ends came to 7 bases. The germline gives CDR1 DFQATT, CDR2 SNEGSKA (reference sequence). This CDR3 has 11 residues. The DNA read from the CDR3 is TGCAGTGCTAGATGGGACTATACG. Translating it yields CSARWDYT. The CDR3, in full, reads CSARWDYTQYF.

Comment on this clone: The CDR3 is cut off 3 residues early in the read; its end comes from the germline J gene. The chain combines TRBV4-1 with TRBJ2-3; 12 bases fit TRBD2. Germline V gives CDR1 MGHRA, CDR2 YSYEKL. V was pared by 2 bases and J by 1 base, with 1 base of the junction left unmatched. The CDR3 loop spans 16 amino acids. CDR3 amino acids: CASSQLAGGRTDTQYF. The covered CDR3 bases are TGCGCCAGCAGCCAACTAGCGGGGGGGCGCACAGATACG.

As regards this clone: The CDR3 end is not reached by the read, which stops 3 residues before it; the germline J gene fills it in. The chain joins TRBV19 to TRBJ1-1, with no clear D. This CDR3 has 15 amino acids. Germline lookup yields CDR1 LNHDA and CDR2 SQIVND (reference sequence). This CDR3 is CASSPRGETYNEAFF. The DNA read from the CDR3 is TGTGCCAGTAGTCCTCGCGGGGAGACCTACAATGAG.

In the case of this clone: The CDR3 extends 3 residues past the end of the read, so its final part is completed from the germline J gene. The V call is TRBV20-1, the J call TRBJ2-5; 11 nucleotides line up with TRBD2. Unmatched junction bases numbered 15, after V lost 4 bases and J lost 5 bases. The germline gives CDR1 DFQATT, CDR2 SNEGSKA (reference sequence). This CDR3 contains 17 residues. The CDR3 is CSATTIRSSGGRETQYF. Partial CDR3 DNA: TGCAGTGCTACTACGATCCGTTCTAGCGGGGGGCGGGAGACC.

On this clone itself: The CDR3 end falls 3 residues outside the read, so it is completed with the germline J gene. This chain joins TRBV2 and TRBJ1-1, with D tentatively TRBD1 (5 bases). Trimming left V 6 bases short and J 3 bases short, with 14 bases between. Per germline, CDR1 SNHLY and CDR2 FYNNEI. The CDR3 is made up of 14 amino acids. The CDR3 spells CASRPLQEYTEAFF. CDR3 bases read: TGTGCCAGCAGGCCACTACAGGAATACACTGAA.

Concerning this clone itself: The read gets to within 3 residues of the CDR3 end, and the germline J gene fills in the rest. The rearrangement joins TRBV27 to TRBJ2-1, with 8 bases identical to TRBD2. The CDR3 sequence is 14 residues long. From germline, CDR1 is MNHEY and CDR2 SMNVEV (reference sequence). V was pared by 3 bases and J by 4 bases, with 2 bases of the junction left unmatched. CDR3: CASSLGLEYNEQFF. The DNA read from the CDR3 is TGTGCCAGCAGTTTGGGACTAGAATACAATGAG.

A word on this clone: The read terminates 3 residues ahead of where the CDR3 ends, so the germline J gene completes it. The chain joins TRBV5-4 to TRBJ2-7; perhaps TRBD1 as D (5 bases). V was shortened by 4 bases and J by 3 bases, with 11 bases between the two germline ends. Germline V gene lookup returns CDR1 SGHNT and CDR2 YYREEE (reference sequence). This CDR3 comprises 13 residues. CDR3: CASSPQGSYEQYF. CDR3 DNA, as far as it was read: TGTGCCAGCAGCCCTCAGGGAAGCTACGAG.

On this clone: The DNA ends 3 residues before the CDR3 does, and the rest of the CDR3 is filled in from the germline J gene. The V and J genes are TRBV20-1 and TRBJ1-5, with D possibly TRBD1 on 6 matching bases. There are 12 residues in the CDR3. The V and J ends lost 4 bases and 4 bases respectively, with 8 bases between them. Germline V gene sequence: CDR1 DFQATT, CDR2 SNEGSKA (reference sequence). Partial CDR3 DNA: TGCAGTGCTACAACAGGGAATCAGCCC. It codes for CSATTGNQP. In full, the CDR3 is CSATTGNQPQHF.

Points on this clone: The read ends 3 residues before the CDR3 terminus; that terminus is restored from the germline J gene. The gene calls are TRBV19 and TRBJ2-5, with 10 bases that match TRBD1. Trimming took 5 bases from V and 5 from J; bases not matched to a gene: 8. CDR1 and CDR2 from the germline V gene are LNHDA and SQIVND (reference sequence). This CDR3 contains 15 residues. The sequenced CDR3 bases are TGTGCCAGTAGTCCCGGGACAGGGGTTTGGGAGACC. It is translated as CASSPGTGVWET. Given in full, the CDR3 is CASSPGTGVWETQYF.

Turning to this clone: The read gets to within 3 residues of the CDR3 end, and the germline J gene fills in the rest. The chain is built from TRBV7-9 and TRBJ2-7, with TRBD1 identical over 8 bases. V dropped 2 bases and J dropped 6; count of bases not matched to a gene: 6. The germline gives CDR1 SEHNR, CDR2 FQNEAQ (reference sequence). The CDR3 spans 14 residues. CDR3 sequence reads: CASSLSPGTGEQYF. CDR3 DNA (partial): TGTGCCAGCAGCTTATCCCCGGGGACAGGCGAG. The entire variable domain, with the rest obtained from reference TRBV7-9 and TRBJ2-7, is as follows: DTGVSQNPRHKITKRGQNVTFRCDPISEHNRLYWYRQTLGQGPEFLTYFQNEAQLEKSRLLSDRFSAERPKGSFSTLEIQRTEQGDSAMYLCASSLSPGTGEQYFGPGTRLTVT.

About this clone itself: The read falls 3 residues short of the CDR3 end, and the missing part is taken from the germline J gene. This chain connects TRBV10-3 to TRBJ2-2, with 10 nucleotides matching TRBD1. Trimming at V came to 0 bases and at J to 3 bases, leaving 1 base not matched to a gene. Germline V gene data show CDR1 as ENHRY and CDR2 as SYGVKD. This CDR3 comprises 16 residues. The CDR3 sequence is CAISESGTGDTGELFF. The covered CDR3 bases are TGTGCCATCAGTGAGTCCGGGACAGGGGACACCGGGGAG.

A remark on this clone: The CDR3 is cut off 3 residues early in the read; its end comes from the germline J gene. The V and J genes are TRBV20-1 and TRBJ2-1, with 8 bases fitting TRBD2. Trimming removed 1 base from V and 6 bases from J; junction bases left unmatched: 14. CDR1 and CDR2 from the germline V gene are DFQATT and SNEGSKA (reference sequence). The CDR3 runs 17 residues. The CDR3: CSARAPRRGGISNEQFF. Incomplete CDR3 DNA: TGCAGTGCTAGAGCCCCTCGCCGCGGGGGGATTAGCAATGAG.

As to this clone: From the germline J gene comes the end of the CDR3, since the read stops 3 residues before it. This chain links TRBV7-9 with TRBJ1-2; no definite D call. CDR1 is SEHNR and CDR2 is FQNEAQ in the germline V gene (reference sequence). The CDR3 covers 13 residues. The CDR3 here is CASSLSPSYDYTF. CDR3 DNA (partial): TGTGCCAGCAGCTTAAGTCCGAGCTACGAC.